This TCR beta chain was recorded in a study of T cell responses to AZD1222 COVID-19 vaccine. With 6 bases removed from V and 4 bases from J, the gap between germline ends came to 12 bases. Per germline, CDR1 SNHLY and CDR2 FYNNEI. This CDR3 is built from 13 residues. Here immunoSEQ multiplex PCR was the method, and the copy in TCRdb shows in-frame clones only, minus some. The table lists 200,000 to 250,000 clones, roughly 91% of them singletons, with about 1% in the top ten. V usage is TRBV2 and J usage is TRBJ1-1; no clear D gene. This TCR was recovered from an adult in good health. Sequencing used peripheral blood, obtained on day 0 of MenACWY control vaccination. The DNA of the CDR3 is TGTGCCAGCAGAAGGGAATCGAGCACTGAAGCTTTCTTT. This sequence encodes CASRRESSTEAFF.